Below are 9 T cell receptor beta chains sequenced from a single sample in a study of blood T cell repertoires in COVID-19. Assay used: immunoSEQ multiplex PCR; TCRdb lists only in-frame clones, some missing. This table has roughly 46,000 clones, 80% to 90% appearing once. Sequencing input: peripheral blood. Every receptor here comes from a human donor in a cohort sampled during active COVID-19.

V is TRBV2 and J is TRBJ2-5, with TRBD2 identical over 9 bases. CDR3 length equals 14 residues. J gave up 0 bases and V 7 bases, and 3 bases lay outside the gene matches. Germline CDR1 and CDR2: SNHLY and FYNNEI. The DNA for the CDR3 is TGTGCCAGCAATAGCGGGAGATACCAAGAGACCCAGTACTTC. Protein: CASNSGRYQETQYF.

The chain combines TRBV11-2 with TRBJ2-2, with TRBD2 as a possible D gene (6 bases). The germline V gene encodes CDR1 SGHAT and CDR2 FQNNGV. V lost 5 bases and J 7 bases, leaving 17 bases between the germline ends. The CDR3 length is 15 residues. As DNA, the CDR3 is TGTGCCAGCAGCAAGGGACTTCCCCCTGGCGGGGAGCTGTTTTTT. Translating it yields CASSKGLPPGGELFF.

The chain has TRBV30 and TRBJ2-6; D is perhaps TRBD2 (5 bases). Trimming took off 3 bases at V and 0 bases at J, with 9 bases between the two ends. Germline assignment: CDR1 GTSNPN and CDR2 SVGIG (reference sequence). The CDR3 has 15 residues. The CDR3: CAWSPGNSGANVLTF. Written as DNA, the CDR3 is TGTGCCTGGAGCCCGGGGAACTCTGGGGCCAACGTCCTGACTTTC. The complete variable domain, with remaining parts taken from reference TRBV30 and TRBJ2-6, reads SQTIHQWPATLVQPVGSPLSLECTVEGTSNPNLYWYRQAAGRGLQLLFYSVGIGQISSEVPQNLSASRPQDRQFILSSKKLLLSDSGFYLCAWSPGNSGANVLTFGAGSRLTVL.

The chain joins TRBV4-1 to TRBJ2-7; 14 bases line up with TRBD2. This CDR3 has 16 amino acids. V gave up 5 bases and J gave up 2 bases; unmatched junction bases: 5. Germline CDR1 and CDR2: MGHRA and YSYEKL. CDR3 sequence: CASSFRLAGGTYEQYF. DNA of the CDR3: TGCGCCAGCAGCTTTCGACTAGCGGGGGGGACCTACGAGCAGTACTTC.

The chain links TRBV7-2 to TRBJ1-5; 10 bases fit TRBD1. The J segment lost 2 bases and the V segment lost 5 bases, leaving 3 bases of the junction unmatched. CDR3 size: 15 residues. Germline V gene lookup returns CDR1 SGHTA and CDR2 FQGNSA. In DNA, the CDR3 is TGTGCCAGCAGCATCGGGACAGGGGGCAATCAGCCCCAGCATTTT. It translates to CASSIGTGGNQPQHF.

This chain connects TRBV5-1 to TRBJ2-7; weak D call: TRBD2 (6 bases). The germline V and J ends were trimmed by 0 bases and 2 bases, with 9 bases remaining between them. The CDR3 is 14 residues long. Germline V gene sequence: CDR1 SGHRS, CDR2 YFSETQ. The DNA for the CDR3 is TGCGCCAGCAGCTTGGTTGGACTAACCTACGAGCAGTACTTC. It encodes CASSLVGLTYEQYF.

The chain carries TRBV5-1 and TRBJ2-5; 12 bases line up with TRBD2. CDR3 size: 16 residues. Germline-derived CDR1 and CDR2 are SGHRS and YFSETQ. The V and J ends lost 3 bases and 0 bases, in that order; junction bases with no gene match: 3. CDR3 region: CASSWRLAGDQETQYF. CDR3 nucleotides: TGCGCCAGCAGCTGGCGACTAGCGGGGGACCAAGAGACCCAGTACTTC.

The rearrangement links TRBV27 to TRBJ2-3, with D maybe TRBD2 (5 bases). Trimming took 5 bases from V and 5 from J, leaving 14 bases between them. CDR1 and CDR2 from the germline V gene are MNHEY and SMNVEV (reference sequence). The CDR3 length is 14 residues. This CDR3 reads CASSAYTRVDTQYF. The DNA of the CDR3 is TGTGCCAGCAGTGCATACACGAGGGTAGATACGCAGTATTTT.

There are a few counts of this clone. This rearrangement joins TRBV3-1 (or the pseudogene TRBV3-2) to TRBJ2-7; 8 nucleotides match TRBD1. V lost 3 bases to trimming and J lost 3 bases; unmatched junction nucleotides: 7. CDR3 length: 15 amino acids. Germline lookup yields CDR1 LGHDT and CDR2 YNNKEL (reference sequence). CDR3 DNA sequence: TGTGCCAGCAGCCAGAAGGCCGGGACAGGCTACGAGCAGTACTTC. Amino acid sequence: CASSQKAGTGYEQYF.